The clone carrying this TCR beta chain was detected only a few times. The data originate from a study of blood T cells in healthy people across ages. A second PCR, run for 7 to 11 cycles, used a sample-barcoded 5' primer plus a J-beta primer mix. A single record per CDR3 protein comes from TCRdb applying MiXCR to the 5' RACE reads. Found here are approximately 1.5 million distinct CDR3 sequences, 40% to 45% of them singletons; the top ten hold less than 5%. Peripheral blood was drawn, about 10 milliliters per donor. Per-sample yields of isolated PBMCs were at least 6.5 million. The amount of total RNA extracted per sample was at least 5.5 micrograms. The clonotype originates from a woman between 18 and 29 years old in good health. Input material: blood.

CDR3 nucleotide sequence: TGTGCCAGCAGTCGCCCGACTAGTCTCTCCTACGAGCAGTACTTC. This codes for CASSRPTSLSYEQYF. This chain links TRBV2 with TRBJ2-7, with D possibly TRBD2 on 6 matching bases. Germline V gene sequence: CDR1 SNHLY, CDR2 FYNNEI. Trimming removed 5 bases from V and 0 bases from J, with 14 bases in between. The CDR3 consists of 15 residues.